A selection of T cell receptor beta chains follows, all from one sample in a study of shared clonotypes between healthy human individuals. Here immunoSEQ multiplex PCR was the method, and the copy in TCRdb shows in-frame clones only, minus some. The repertoire includes some 800,000 clones, around 93% of them detected once, and approximately 25% sits in the top ten. Sequencing was done on a sample of naive CD8+ T cells sorted from blood. Receptor source: a man aged 25 to 40 in good health. Both conserved end residues are part of each CDR3. D genes are given only for firm matches. Part of the rows lack a size; the others show once, few, many or a class for expanded clones.

cdr3_length clone_size j_call v_call d_call cdr3_nt cdr3_aa
13 NA TRBJ1-1 TRBV11-2 NA TGTGCCAGCAGCGGCACAATGAACACTGAAGCTTTCTTT CASSGTMNTEAFF
15 NA TRBJ2-7 TRBV9 TRBD1 TGTGCCAGCAGCCCCCTAGGGGGACAGCACTACGAGCAGTACTTC CASSPLGGQHYEQYF
13 few TRBJ1-5 TRBV7-2 NA TGTGCCAGCAGCGCAACCCCGTATCAGCCCCAGCATTTT CASSATPYQPQHF
11 NA TRBJ2-1 TRBV7-2 NA TGTGCCAGCAGTCCCGAGCATGAGCAGTTCTTC CASSPEHEQFF
17 once TRBJ2-3 TRBV28 TRBD2 TGTGCCAGCAGTTTATGGCTTGCGGGAGGGCCGGGAGATACGCAGTATTTT CASSLWLAGGPGDTQYF
16 NA TRBJ2-3 TRBV7-9 NA TGTGCCAGCAGTGAACCGACTAGATCTGGTTCCGATACGCAGTATTTT CASSEPTRSGSDTQYF
14 NA TRBJ2-5 TRBV5-1 TRBD1 TGCGCCAGCAGCTCGGACAGGGGTTTTGAGACCCAGTACTTC CASSSDRGFETQYF
17 NA TRBJ2-1 TRBV27 TRBD2 TGTGCCAGCAGTTCTACTCTAGCGGGAGTATTTTACAATGAGCAGTTCTTC CASSSTLAGVFYNEQFF
17 NA TRBJ2-5 TRBV11-2 TRBD2 TGTGCCAGCAGCTCCCTCAATAGACTAGCGGGAGGAGAGACCCAGTACTTC CASSSLNRLAGGETQYF
14 NA TRBJ1-4 TRBV7-9 NA TGTGCCAGCAGCGAATCTCCCCCCCTTGAAAAACTGTTTTTT CASSESPPLEKLFF
16 NA TRBJ2-3 TRBV29-1 TRBD2 TGCAGCGTTGAAATATGGCTAGCGGGCAACACAGATACGCAGTATTTT CSVEIWLAGNTDTQYF
14 NA TRBJ2-3 TRBV5-1 TRBD2 TGCGCCAGCAGCTTGACTAGCGGAGGGGATACGCAGTATTTT CASSLTSGGDTQYF
14 NA TRBJ2-7 TRBV6-6 NA TGTGCCAGTGGGGGGCGGGAGCGATCCTACGAGCAGTACTTC CASGGRERSYEQYF
15 NA TRBJ2-7 TRBV6-1 NA TGTGCCAGCAGTGTCTTCGACCATACCTCCTACGAGCAGTACTTC CASSVFDHTSYEQYF
15 NA TRBJ1-4 TRBV6-1 NA TGTGCCAGCAGTGGCCCCCGGGGGGTGGGTGAAAAACTGTTTTTT CASSGPRGVGEKLFF
15 once TRBJ2-6 TRBV5-4 NA TGTGCCAGCAGCTTGCTCGGCGCTGGGGCCAACGTCCTGACTTTC CASSLLGAGANVLTF
14 NA TRBJ2-7 TRBV18 NA TGTGCCAGCTCACCTGACGCCGGATCCTACGAGCAGTACTTC CASSPDAGSYEQYF
15 NA TRBJ2-5 TRBV7-7 NA TGTGCCAGCAGCTCAACCCCGGGAAGTTCGGAGACCCAGTACTTC CASSSTPGSSETQYF
12 NA TRBJ2-7 TRBV30 NA TGTGCCTGGAACCAGGGTCAATACGAGCAGTACTTC CAWNQGQYEQYF
16 NA TRBJ2-1 TRBV27 TRBD2 TGTGCCAGCAGCTCCTCCGGCGGGAGTTGGTACAATGAGCAGTTCTTC CASSSSGGSWYNEQFF
14 NA TRBJ2-7 TRBV6-6 NA TGTGCCAGCAGAAACCGGGACACCTCCTACGAGCAGTACTTC CASRNRDTSYEQYF
12 NA TRBJ1-5 TRBV28 NA TGTGCCAGCAGTTTCCAGAATCTGCCCCAGCATTTT CASSFQNLPQHF
15 NA TRBJ2-7 TRBV4-1 TRBD2 TGCGCCAGCAGCCAAGACACTAGCGGGAGTTACGAGCAGTACTTC CASSQDTSGSYEQYF
15 NA TRBJ2-7 TRBV7-2 TRBD2 TGTGCCAGCAGCCGACTAGCGGGAATTGAATACGAGCAGTACTTC CASSRLAGIEYEQYF
13 NA TRBJ2-7 TRBV7-6 NA TGTGCCAGCAGCTTAGCGGGAGAGGTCGAGCAGTACTTC CASSLAGEVEQYF
13 NA TRBJ1-2 TRBV27 NA TGTGCCAGCAGCTACGGGAGTAACTATGGCTACACCTTC CASSYGSNYGYTF
12 NA TRBJ2-7 TRBV5-1 NA TGCGCCAGCAGCTCGGAAGGGTACGAGCAGTACTTC CASSSEGYEQYF
14 NA TRBJ2-3 TRBV27 NA TGTGCCAGCAGTTTCGGGGGAGGCACAGATACGCAGTATTTT CASSFGGGTDTQYF
13 NA TRBJ2-7 TRBV2 NA TGTGCCAGCATCCGGACGATCTCCTACGAGCAGTACTTC CASIRTISYEQYF
13 NA TRBJ1-2 TRBV6-5 NA TGTGCCAGCAAAGTGCAGGGCGATTATGGCTACACCTTC CASKVQGDYGYTF
14 NA TRBJ2-7 TRBV2 NA TGTGCCAGCAGTGAAGGCCCAGGGGCCTACGAGCAGTACTTC CASSEGPGAYEQYF
16 NA TRBJ2-1 TRBV30 TRBD1 TGTGCCTGGAGTCCACCCGACAGGGGGAAATACAATGAGCAGTTCTTC CAWSPPDRGKYNEQFF
16 NA TRBJ2-1 TRBV9 TRBD2 TGTGCCAGCAGCGTAGCGTCTAGCGGGAGGGTGAATGAGCAGTTCTTC CASSVASSGRVNEQFF
14 NA TRBJ2-1 TRBV27 NA TGTGCCAGCAGTTTATCGTGGTCATTAAATGAGCAGTTCTTC CASSLSWSLNEQFF
13 NA TRBJ1-1 TRBV7-8 TRBD1 TGTGCCAGCAGCTTTAGACAGGGGACTGAAGCTTTCTTT CASSFRQGTEAFF
14 NA TRBJ2-7 TRBV2 NA TGTGCCAGCAGTGAGGAGGGACCTGCCTACGAGCAGTACTTC CASSEEGPAYEQYF
13 once TRBJ2-1 TRBV5-6 NA TGTGCCAGCAGCTTGGTACAGGAGGGTGGGCAGTTCTTC CASSLVQEGGQFF
15 NA TRBJ2-2 TRBV6-1 NA TGTGCCAGCAACGGGCGGTTTCTTACCACCGGGGAGCTGTTTTTT CASNGRFLTTGELFF
12 NA TRBJ2-7 TRBV6-6 TRBD1 TGTGCCAGCAGTGGACAGGAGTACGAGCAGTACTTC CASSGQEYEQYF